A single sample is the source of the 22 T cell receptor beta chains below, sequenced in a study of cytomegalovirus exposure and HLA in healthy donors. It was with 60 Vbeta and 13 Jbeta primers that the PCR ran. Only in-frame clones appear in the TCRdb table, and some are missing; sequencing was by immunoSEQ multiplex PCR. The table includes 95,000 to 120,000 clones, about 61% detected once. Input material: PBMCs. The receptors stem from a man between 18 and 35 years old in good health and CMV-seropositive.

The chain combines TRBV4-1 with TRBJ2-1; perhaps TRBD2 as D (5 bases). V was cut by 0 bases and J by 10 bases, with 13 bases left in between. The CDR3 is 14 residues long. Germline-derived CDR1 and CDR2 are MGHRA and YSYEKL. The CDR3: CASSQDPGWREQFF. The CDR3 DNA sequence: TGCGCCAGCAGCCAAGATCCGGGGTGGAGGGAGCAGTTCTTC.

The rearrangement uses TRBV9 and TRBJ2-7, with a weak D call TRBD2 (6 bases). The V and J ends lost 4 bases and 0 bases respectively, with 17 bases between them. The CDR3 sequence is 16 residues long. Germline V lookup: CDR1 SGDLS, CDR2 YYNGEE. The DNA of the CDR3 is TGTGCCAGCAGCATTGCGGGACGCCGGAACTCCTACGAGCAGTACGTC. Amino acids: CASSIAGRRNSYEQYV.

V is TRBV6-1 and J is TRBJ1-3; tentative D call: TRBD1 (5 bases). Trimming took 2 bases from V and 2 from J, leaving 10 bases between them. This CDR3 region has 15 residues. Germline-derived CDR1 and CDR2 are MNHNS and SASEGT. The CDR3 DNA is TGTGCCAGCAGTGAAACGGGGGTAACTGGAAACACCATATATTTT. Amino acid sequence: CASSETGVTGNTIYF.

The chain uses TRBV25-1 and TRBJ2-5; TRBD1 matches at 10 bases. Germline values: CDR1 MGHDK, CDR2 SYGVNS. This CDR3 has 18 amino acids. The V and J ends lost 4 bases and 5 bases, in that order; junction bases with no gene match: 16. As DNA, the CDR3 is TGTGCCAGCAGTGGACTTACCCGCGGGACAGGGGTTTCGGAGACCCAGTACTTC. It yields the protein CASSGLTRGTGVSETQYF. Full variable domain (remainder filled in from reference TRBV25-1 and TRBJ2-5): EADIYQTPRYLVIGTGKKITLECSQTMGHDKMYWYQQDPGMELHLIHYSYGVNSTEKGDLSSESTVSRIRTEHFPLTLESARPSHTSQYLCASSGLTRGTGVSETQYFGPGTRLLVL.

This clone was counted only a few times. The chain uses TRBV5-1 and TRBJ2-1; D not resolved. The germline V and J ends were trimmed by 0 bases and 7 bases, with 5 bases remaining between them. This CDR3 has 12 residues. Germline V CDR1 and CDR2: SGHRS, YFSETQ. The CDR3 nucleotides read TGCGCCAGCAGCTTGGCCAGAAATGAGCAGTTCTTC. This encodes CASSLARNEQFF.

The chain carries TRBV5-3 and TRBJ2-3; a weak D match, TRBD2 (6 bases). TRBV5-3 is labeled an ORF, and its function is uncertain. The CDR3 consists of 13 residues. Trimming took off 4 bases at V and 4 bases at J, with 10 bases between the two ends. CDR3: CARSGAGSDTQYF. In DNA, the CDR3 is TGTGCCAGAAGCGGGGCGGGGTCAGATACGCAGTATTTT.

The chain's CDR3 is CASSLARYLREQYF. The CDR3 DNA follows: TGTGCCAGCAGCTTAGCCAGGTACCTACGGGAGCAGTACTTC. The genes are TRBV7-6 and TRBJ2-7; D uncertain. This CDR3 contains 14 residues. Germline values: CDR1 SGHVS, CDR2 FNYEAQ. The V and J ends lost 0 bases and 7 bases respectively, with 13 bases between them.

The rearrangement links TRBV18 to TRBJ1-2; TRBD1 is a possible D gene (5 bases). This CDR3 spans 13 amino acids. Germline V gene sequence: CDR1 KGHSH, CDR2 LQKENI. The ends were cut back, 4 bases at V and 2 bases at J, with 8 bases in the middle. The CDR3 loop reads CASSRGENYGYTF. DNA of the CDR3: TGTGCCAGCTCACGGGGGGAGAACTATGGCTACACCTTC.

This clone came up once. The chain joins TRBV9 to TRBJ1-4; 7 bases align to TRBD1. Germline lookup yields CDR1 SGDLS and CDR2 YYNGEE. Losses at the gene ends were 0 bases for V and 5 bases for J; bases not matched to a gene: 1. The CDR3 length is 14 residues. The CDR3 bases are TGTGCCAGCAGCGTAGCGACAGGGAATGAAAAACTGTTTTTT. Translating gives CASSVATGNEKLFF.

The chain employs TRBV6-1 and TRBJ2-7, with 11 bases matching TRBD2. The CDR3 has 15 residues. CDR1 is MNHNS, CDR2 SASEGT, per germline. The trim removed 3 bases at V and 11 bases at J, leaving 12 bases unmatched. The CDR3 bases are TGTGCCAGCAGTGATTTAGGGGGGACTAGCGGTGGGAAGTACTTC. Translation: CASSDLGGTSGGKYF.

This clone was picked up a small number of times. In DNA, the CDR3 is TGTGCCAGCAGCCAAGAGGACAGGGCAGTTACCTACGAGCAGTACGTC. This translates into CASSQEDRAVTYEQYV. The chain is built from TRBV14 and TRBJ2-7; TRBD1 matches 8 bases. With 0 bases clipped from V and 2 bases from J, the junction kept 6 bases outside the gene matches. CDR3 length equals 16 residues. The germline gives CDR1 SGHDN, CDR2 FVKESK.

The V gene is TRBV6-6, the J gene TRBJ2-1, with D possibly matching TRBD1 (6 bases). Germline V lookup: CDR1 MNHNY, CDR2 SVGAGI (reference sequence). The CDR3 has 15 amino acids. Trimming stripped 0 bases from V and 6 bases from J, with 12 bases between. CDR3 residues: CASSYSTGDFNEQFF. The DNA of the CDR3 is TGTGCCAGCAGTTACTCGACAGGAGATTTCAATGAGCAGTTCTTC.

The chain carries TRBV7-9 and TRBJ2-1; TRBD2 matches 12 bases. V shed 6 bases, J shed 1 base, and the junction held 10 bases outside the gene matches. Germline-derived CDR1 and CDR2 are SEHNR and FQNEAQ (reference sequence). This CDR3 has 18 residues. This chain's CDR3 is CASSLTSGGLNSYNEQFF. DNA for the CDR3: TGTGCCAGCAGTTTGACTAGCGGGGGCCTGAATTCCTACAATGAGCAGTTCTTC. The whole variable domain, filled in from reference TRBV7-9 and TRBJ2-1, reads DTGVSQNPRHKITKRGQNVTFRCDPISEHNRLYWYRQTLGQGPEFLTYFQNEAQLEKSRLLSDRFSAERPKGSFSTLEIQRTEQGDSAMYLCASSLTSGGLNSYNEQFFGPGTRLTVL.

The table lists this clone with a count of one. In nucleotides, the CDR3 is TGCGCCAGCAGCTCGGGACTAGCGGGGCTGAACACCGGGGAGCTGTTTTTT. Protein: CASSSGLAGLNTGELFF. The chain has TRBV5-1 and TRBJ2-2, with 13 bases fitting TRBD2. From germline, CDR1 is SGHRS and CDR2 YFSETQ. Trimming removed 3 bases from V and 1 base from J; junction bases left unmatched: 3. The length of the CDR3 is 17 residues.

The chain combines TRBV19 with TRBJ1-5, with 8 bases matching TRBD1. CDR1 is LNHDA and CDR2 is SQIVND in the germline V gene (reference sequence). Trimming at V came to 4 bases and at J to 4 bases, leaving 6 bases not matched to a gene. The CDR3 runs 15 residues. CDR3 in DNA: TGTGCCAGTAGTACGGGACAGGTGGGTAATCAGCCCCAGCATTTT. Its translation: CASSTGQVGNQPQHF.

The chain recombines TRBV2 with TRBJ1-2, with D perhaps matching TRBD1 (5 bases). Germline CDR1 SNHLY, CDR2 FYNNEI. V lost 6 bases, J lost 6 bases, and 20 bases lay in between. The CDR3 loop spans 15 amino acids. CDR3 in amino acids: CASSANRGSGDGYTF. The CDR3 DNA sequence: TGTGCCAGCAGCGCCAATAGGGGCTCGGGCGATGGCTACACCTTC.

The rearrangement uses TRBV7-2 and TRBJ2-2; possible D gene TRBD2, 7 bases. V lost 3 bases, J lost 6 bases, and 11 bases lay in between. Germline loops: CDR1 SGHTA, CDR2 FQGNSA. The CDR3 contains 14 residues. CDR3 coding DNA: TGTGCCAGCAGCTTTAACGGGGGGCCCGGGGAGCTGTTTTTT. Protein: CASSFNGGPGELFF.

V usage is TRBV2 and J usage is TRBJ1-1; the D gene is possibly TRBD1 (5 bases). V shed 7 bases and J shed 4 bases, with 13 bases lying between them. This CDR3 is built from 13 residues. Germline assignment: CDR1 SNHLY and CDR2 FYNNEI. The CDR3 reads CASTYRTVTEAFF. The CDR3, as DNA: TGTGCCAGCACTTACAGGACGGTCACTGAAGCTTTCTTT.

This sequence joins TRBV9 and TRBJ2-6; perhaps TRBD1 as D (6 bases). Germline V gene sequence: CDR1 SGDLS, CDR2 YYNGEE. Trimming removed 3 bases at V and 0 bases at J, with 16 bases between. The CDR3 is made up of 18 amino acids. The CDR3 region has the DNA TGTGCCAGCAGCGAAAAACTGGGGGCATACTCTGGGGCCAACGTCCTGACTTTC. This encodes CASSEKLGAYSGANVLTF.

This clone was counted between two and nine times. This sequence joins TRBV7-8 and TRBJ2-5; tentative D call: TRBD1 (6 bases). The CDR3 length is 15 residues. CDR1 SGHVS and CDR2 FQNEAQ come from the germline V gene. Deletions cut 5 bases from V and 5 bases from J, with 18 bases between. The CDR3, as DNA: TGTGCCAGCAGCCCCTGGACCACAGGGCGGGAGACCCAGTACTTC. Its translation: CASSPWTTGRETQYF.

V usage is TRBV18 and J usage is TRBJ1-2, with TRBD1 matching 8 bases. Germline lookup yields CDR1 KGHSH and CDR2 LQKENI. This CDR3 contains 14 residues. V lost 8 bases to trimming and J lost 4 bases; unmatched junction nucleotides: 9. CDR3: CASTGQGLSYGYTF. CDR3 sequence (DNA): TGTGCCAGCACCGGACAGGGACTAAGCTATGGCTACACCTTC.

The chain combines TRBV9 with TRBJ1-5; no reliable D call. Deletions cut 4 bases from V and 5 bases from J, with 13 bases between. This CDR3 has 14 amino acids. Germline V gives CDR1 SGDLS, CDR2 YYNGEE. The DNA of the CDR3 is TGTGCCAGCAGCTCCCGAGGCGGGGATCAGCCCCAGCATTTT. It is translated as CASSSRGGDQPQHF.